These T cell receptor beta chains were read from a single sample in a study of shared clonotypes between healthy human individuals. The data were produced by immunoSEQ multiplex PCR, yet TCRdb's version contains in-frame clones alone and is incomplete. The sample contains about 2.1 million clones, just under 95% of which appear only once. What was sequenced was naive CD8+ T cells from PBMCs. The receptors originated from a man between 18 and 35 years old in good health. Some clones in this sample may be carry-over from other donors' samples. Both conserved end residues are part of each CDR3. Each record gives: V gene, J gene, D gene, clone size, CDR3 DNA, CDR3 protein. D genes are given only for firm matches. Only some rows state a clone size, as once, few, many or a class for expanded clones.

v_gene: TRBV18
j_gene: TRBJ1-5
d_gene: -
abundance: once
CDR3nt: TGTGCCAGCTCACCAGGGGACACATTGATTCAGCCCCAGCATTTT
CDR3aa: CASSPGDTLIQPQHF

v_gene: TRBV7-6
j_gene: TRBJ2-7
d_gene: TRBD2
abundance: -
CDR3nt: TGTGCCAGCAGCCCACTAGCGGGGTTACTCGAGCAGTACTTC
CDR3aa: CASSPLAGLLEQYF

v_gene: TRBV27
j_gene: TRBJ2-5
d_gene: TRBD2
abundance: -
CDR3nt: TGTGCCAGCAGTTGGACTAGCGGAAGGGAGACCCAGTACTTC
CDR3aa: CASSWTSGRETQYF

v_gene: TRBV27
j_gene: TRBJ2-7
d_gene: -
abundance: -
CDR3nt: TGTGCCAGCAGTTTAGATTTGTACGGGAGCTCCTACGAGCAGTACTTC
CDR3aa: CASSLDLYGSSYEQYF

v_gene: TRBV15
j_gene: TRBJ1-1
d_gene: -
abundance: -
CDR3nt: TGTGCCACCAGCCCATGGGGGAACACTGAAGCTTTCTTT
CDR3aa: CATSPWGNTEAFF

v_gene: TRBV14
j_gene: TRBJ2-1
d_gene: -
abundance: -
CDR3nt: TGTGCCAGCAGCCAAAAGATTTGGCGGAGCTCCTACAATGAGCAGTTCTTC
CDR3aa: CASSQKIWRSSYNEQFF

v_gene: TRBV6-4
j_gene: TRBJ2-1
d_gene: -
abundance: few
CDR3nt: TGTGCCAGCAGTGACAGCTCCTACAATGAGCAGTTCTTC
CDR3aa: CASSDSSYNEQFF

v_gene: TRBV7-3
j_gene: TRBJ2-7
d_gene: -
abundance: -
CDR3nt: TGTGCCAGCAGCTCATGGAACCGATTGCCCTCTGGGGGCGAGCAGTACTTC
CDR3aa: CASSSWNRLPSGGEQYF

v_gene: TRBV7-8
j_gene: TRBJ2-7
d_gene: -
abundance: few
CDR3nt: TGTGCCAGCAGTCTCCAGGGAGAGCAGTACTTC
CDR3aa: CASSLQGEQYF

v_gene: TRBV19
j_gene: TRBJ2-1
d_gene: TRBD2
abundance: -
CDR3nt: TGTGCCAGTAGTATAGGCGGTAGCGGGAGGTTGGGGACCTACAATGAGCAGTTCTTC
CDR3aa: CASSIGGSGRLGTYNEQFF

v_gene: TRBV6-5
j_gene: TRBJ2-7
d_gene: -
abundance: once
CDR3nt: TGTGCCAGCAGTCTCTCTGACCCCAGCTCCTACGAGCAGTACTTC
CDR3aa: CASSLSDPSSYEQYF

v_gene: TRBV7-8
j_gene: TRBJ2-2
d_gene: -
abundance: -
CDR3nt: TGTGCCAGCAGCTTAGCCACATGGGGCTTCGGGGAGCTGTTTTTT
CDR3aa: CASSLATWGFGELFF

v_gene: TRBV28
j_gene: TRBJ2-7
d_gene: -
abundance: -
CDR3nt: TGTGCCAGCAGTTTTAAGGGTAGCTCCTACGAGCAGTACTTC
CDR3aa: CASSFKGSSYEQYF

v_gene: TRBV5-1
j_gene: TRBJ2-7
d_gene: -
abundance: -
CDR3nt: TGCGCCAGCAGCTTGGAGACAGGTTACGAGCAGTACTTC
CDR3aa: CASSLETGYEQYF

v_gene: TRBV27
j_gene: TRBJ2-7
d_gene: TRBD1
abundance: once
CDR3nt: TGTGCCAGCAGTCTAGCAGGGACAGGGACTTACGAGCAGTACTTC
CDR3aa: CASSLAGTGTYEQYF

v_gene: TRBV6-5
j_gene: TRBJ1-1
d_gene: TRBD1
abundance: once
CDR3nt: TGTGCCAGCAGTCCCGAGGGACAGAAGAACACTGAAGCTTTCTTT
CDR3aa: CASSPEGQKNTEAFF

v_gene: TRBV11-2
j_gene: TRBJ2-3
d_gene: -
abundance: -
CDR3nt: TGTGCCAGCAGCTTCGTGGGGGAGAGGGCAGATACGCAGTATTTT
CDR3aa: CASSFVGERADTQYF

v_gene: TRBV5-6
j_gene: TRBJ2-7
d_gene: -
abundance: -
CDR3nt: TGTGCCAGCAGCTTGGCCCGGGTCGAGCAGTACTTC
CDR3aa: CASSLARVEQYF

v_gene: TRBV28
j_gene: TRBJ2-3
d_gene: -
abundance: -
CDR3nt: TGTGCCAGCAGTCCCTTGGGGTCCTCTAGCACAGATACGCAGTATTTT
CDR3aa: CASSPLGSSSTDTQYF

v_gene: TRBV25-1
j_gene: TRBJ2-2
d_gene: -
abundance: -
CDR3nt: TGTGCCAGCAGTGAATATGGGACCGCCGGGGAGCTGTTTTTT
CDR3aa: CASSEYGTAGELFF

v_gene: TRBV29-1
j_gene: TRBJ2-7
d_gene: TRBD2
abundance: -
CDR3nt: TGCAGCGTTGGCGGCGGGAGAACCTACGAGCAGTACTTC
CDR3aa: CSVGGGRTYEQYF

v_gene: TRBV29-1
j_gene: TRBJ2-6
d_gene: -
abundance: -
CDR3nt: TGCAGCGTTCCGACCTACCTCTCTGGGGCCAACGTCCTGACTTTC
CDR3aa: CSVPTYLSGANVLTF

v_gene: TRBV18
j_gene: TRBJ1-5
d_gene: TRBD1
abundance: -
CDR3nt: TGTGCCAGCTCACCACTCCGCGGGGACAGGGGGTTTGAAGGGTATCAGCCCCAGCATTTT
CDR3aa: CASSPLRGDRGFEGYQPQHF